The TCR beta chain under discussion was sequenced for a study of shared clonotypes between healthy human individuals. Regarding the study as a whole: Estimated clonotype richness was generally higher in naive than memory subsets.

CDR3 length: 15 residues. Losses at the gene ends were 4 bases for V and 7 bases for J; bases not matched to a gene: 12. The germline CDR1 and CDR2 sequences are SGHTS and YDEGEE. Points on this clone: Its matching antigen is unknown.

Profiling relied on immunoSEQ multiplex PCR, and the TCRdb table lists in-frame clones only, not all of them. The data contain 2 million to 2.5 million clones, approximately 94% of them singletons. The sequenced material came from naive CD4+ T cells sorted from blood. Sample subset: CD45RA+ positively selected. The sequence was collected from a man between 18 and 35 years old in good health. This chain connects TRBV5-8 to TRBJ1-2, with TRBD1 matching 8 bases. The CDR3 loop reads CASSPGQGPLSGYTF. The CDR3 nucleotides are TGTGCCAGCAGCCCTGGACAGGGCCCTCTCTCTGGCTACACCTTC.